This T cell receptor (beta chain) was profiled in a study of blood T cell repertoires in COVID-19. Libraries were prepared by immunoSEQ multiplex PCR; TCRdb keeps only in-frame clonotypes and omits some of them. The sample yields 200,000 to 250,000 clones, roughly 80% seen once. The ends were cut back, 3 bases at V and 5 bases at J, with 6 bases in the middle. Per the germline V gene, CDR1 is DFQATT and CDR2 is SNEGSKA (reference sequence). CDR3 size: 11 residues. V and J are TRBV20-1 and TRBJ2-3; no clear D. The sequence was obtained from a young man with active or convalescent COVID-19. The sample consisted of peripheral blood. The DNA for the CDR3 is TGCAGTGCTAGTCACGGAGATACGCAGTATTTT. Its protein is CSASHGDTQYF.